This is a list of T cell receptor beta chains from one sample in a study of blood T cell repertoires in COVID-19. Assay: immunoSEQ multiplex PCR; the TCRdb copy retains only in-frame clones and omits some. The table has roughly 250,000 clones, around nine tenths seen once; the top ten hold approximately 9%. Sequenced: PBMCs or T cells enriched from blood (not recorded which). These receptors all stem from a man aged 35-49 years who had recovered from COVID-19. CDR3s include the opening cysteine and the closing phenylalanine or tryptophan. A D gene is named only where the DNA matches it firmly.

d_call,j_call,cdr3_length,v_call,cdr3_nt,cdr3_aa
.,TRBJ2-7,15,TRBV9,TGTGCCAGCAGCCCAGGGCGGGCAGGGGGGTACGAGCAGTACTTC,CASSPGRAGGYEQYF
.,TRBJ1-4,17,TRBV7-6,TGTGCCAGCAGCTTGATTGGTTGGTCTACAGACAATGAAAAACTGTTTTTT,CASSLIGWSTDNEKLFF
TRBD1,TRBJ1-4,17,TRBV19,TGTGCCAGTATCGGAACAGGGGGCAGACTGACTAATGAAAAACTGTTTTTT,CASIGTGGRLTNEKLFF
TRBD2,TRBJ2-3,17,TRBV10-3,TGTGCCATCAGCCCGGAACGGGGGACTAGCGGGAGAGATACGCAGTATTTT,CAISPERGTSGRDTQYF
.,TRBJ1-1,14,TRBV7-8,TGTGCCAGCAGCTTCGCCTTGGGCGACACTGAAGCTTTCTTT,CASSFALGDTEAFF
TRBD1,TRBJ2-1,21,TRBV15,TGTGCCACCAGCATCCCCCAGGACAGGGTTGACTGGCGGGTTCTCTACAATGAGCAGTTCTTC,CATSIPQDRVDWRVLYNEQFF
TRBD1,TRBJ1-5,15,TRBV2,TGTGCCAGCAGTGAAGATATAGGGGGCGGACAGCCCCAGCATTTT,CASSEDIGGGQPQHF
.,TRBJ2-7,13,TRBV12-3/TRBV12-4,TGTGCCAGCAGTGTTCTAGCAAACTACGAGCAGTACTTC,CASSVLANYEQYF
TRBD1,TRBJ1-1,13,TRBV29-1,TGCAGTGGACAGGGGGCGATGAACACTGAAGCTTTCTTT,CSGQGAMNTEAFF
TRBD1,TRBJ2-1,15,TRBV6-5,TGTGCCAGCAGTTTAGGACAGGGGTCCTACAATGAGCAGTTCTTC,CASSLGQGSYNEQFF